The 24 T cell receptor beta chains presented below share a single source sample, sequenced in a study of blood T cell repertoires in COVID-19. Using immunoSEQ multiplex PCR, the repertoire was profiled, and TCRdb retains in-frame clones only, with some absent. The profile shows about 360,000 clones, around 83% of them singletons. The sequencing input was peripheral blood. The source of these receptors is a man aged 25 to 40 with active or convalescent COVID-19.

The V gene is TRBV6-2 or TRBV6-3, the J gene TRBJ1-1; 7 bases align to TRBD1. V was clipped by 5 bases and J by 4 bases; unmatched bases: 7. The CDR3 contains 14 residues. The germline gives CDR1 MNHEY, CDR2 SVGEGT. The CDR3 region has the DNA TGTGCCAGCAGTGTGGACAGGTCGGTCACTGAAGCTTTCTTT. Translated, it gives CASSVDRSVTEAFF.

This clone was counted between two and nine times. CDR3 sequence: CASSSALGYTF. The CDR3 DNA is TGTGCCAGCAGTTCCGCGCTTGGCTACACCTTC. The genes are TRBV12-3 or TRBV12-4 and TRBJ1-2; D is uncertain. CDR3 size: 11 residues. Trimming pared 4 bases from V and 7 bases from J, leaving 7 bases between.

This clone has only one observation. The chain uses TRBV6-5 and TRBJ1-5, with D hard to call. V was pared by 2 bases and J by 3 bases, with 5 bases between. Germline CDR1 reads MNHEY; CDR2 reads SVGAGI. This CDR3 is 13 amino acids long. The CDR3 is CASSYDINQPQHF. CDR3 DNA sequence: TGTGCCAGCAGTTACGACATCAATCAGCCCCAGCATTTT.

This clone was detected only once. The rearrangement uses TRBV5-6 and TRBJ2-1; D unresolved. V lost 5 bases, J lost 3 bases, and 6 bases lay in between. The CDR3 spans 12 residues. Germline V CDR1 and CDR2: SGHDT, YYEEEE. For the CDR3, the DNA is TGTGCCAGCAGGGCTAGCTACAATGAGCAGTTCTTC. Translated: CASRASYNEQFF. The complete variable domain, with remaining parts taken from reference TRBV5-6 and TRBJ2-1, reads DAGVTQSPTHLIKTRGQQVTLRCSPKSGHDTVSWYQQALGQGPQFIFQYYEEEERQRGNFPDRFSGHQFPNYSSELNVNALLLGDSALYLCASRASYNEQFFGPGTRLTVL.

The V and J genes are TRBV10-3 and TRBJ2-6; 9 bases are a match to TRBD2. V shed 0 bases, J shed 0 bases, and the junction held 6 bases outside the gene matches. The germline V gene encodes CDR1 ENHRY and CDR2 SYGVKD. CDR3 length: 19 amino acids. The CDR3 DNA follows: TGTGCCATCAGTGAGTCGCGGCTAGCGGGGAGCTCTGGGGCCAACGTCCTGACTTTC. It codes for CAISESRLAGSSGANVLTF.

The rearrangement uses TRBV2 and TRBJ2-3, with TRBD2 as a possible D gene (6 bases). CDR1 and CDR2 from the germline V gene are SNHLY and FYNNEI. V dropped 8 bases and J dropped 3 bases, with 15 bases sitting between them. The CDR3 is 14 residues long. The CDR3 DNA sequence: TGTGCCAGCGCAGTGGGGGGTGGTACAGATACGCAGTATTTT. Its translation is CASAVGGGTDTQYF.

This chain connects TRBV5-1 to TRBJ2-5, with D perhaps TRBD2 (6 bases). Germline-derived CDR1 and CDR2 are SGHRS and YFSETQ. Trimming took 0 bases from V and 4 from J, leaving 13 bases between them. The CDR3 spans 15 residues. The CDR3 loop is CASSLASRRGETQYF. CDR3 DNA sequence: TGCGCCAGCAGCTTGGCGTCCCGGCGGGGAGAGACCCAGTACTTC.

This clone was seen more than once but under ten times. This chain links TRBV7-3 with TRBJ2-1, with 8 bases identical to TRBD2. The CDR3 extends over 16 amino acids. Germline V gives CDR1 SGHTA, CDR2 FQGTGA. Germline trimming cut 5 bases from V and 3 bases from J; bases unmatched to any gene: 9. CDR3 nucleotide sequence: TGTGCCAGCAGCCCATCAGCGGGGGCCTTCTACAATGAGCAGTTCTTC. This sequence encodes CASSPSAGAFYNEQFF.

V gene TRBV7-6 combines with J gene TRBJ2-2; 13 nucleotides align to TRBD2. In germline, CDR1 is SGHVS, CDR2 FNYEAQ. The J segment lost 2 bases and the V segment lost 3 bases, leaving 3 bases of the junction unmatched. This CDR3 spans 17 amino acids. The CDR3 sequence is CASSFGLAGANTGELFF. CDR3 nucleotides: TGTGCCAGCAGCTTCGGACTAGCGGGAGCAAACACCGGGGAGCTGTTTTTT.

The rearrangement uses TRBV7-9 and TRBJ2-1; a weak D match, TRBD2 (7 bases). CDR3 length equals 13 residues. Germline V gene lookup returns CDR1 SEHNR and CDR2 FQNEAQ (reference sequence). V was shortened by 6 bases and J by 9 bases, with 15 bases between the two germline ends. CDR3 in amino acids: CASRIGRGSEQFF. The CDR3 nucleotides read TGTGCCAGCAGGATTGGGAGGGGGAGTGAGCAGTTCTTC.

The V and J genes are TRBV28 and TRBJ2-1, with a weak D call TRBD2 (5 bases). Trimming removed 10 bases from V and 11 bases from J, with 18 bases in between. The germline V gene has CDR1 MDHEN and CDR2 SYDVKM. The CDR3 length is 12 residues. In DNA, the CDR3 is TGTGCCACCTCAAGCCTTGGGGAGAAGCAGTTCTTC. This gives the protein CATSSLGEKQFF.

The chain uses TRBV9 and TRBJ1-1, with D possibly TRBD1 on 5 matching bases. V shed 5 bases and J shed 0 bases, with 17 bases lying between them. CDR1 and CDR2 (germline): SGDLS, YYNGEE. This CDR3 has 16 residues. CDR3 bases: TGTGCCAGCAGTGGCTATTCGGGGGGAGTGAACACTGAAGCTTTCTTT. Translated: CASSGYSGGVNTEAFF.

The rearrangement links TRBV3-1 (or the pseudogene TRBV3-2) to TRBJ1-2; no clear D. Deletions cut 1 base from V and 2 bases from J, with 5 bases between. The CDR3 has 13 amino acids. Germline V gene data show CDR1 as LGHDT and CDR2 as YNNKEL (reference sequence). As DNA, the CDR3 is TGTGCCAGCAGCCAAGGGCAGAACTATGGCTACACCTTC. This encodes CASSQGQNYGYTF.

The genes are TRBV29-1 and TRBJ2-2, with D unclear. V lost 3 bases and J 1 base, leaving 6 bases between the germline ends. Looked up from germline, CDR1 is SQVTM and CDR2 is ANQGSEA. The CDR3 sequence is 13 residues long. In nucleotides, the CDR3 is TGCAGCGTTGAGACTGGGAACACCGGGGAGCTGTTTTTT. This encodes CSVETGNTGELFF.

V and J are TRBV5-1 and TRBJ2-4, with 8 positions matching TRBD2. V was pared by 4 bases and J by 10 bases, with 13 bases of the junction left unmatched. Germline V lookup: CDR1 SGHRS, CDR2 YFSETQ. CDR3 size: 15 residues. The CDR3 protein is CASSPGLAGIPIQYF. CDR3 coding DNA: TGCGCCAGCAGCCCTGGCTTAGCGGGGATCCCAATTCAGTACTTC.

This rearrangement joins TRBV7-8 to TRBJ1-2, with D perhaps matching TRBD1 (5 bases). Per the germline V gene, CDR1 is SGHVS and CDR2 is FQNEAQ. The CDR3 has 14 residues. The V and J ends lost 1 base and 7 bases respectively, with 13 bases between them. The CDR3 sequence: CASSLGAGPGGYTF. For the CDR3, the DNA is TGTGCCAGCAGCTTAGGGGCAGGGCCGGGTGGCTACACCTTC.

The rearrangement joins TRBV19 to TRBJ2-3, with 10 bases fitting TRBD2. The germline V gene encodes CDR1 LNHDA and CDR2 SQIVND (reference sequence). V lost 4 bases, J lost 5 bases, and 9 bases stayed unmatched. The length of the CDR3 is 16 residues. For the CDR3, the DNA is TGTGCCAGTAGTAGGGGAAGCGGGGGGGCCCGAGATACGCAGTATTTT. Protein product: CASSRGSGGARDTQYF.

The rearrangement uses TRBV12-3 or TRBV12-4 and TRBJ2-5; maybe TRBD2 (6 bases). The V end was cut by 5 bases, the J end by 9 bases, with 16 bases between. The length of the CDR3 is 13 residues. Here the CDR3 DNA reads TGTGCCAGCAGTCCCGAGTCCTGGGAGGCCCAGTACTTC. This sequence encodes CASSPESWEAQYF.

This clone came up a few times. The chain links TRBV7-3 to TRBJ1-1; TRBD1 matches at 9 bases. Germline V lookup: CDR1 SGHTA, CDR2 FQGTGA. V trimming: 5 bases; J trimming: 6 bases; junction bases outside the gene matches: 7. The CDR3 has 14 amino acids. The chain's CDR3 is CASSVNRQGAEAFF. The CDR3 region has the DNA TGTGCCAGCAGCGTAAATAGACAGGGGGCTGAAGCTTTCTTT.

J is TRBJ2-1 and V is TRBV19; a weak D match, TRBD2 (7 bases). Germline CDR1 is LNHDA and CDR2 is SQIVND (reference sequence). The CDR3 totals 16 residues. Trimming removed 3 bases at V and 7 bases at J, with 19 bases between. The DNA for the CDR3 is TGTGCCAGTAGTATGACACAGGGAGGGTATGGGAATGAGCAGTTCTTC. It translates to CASSMTQGGYGNEQFF.

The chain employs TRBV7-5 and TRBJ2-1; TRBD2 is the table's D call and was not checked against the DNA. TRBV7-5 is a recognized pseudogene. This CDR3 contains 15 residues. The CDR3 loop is CARSLRRSSYNEQFF. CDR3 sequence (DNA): TGTGCCAGAAGCTTACGGAGAAGCTCCTACAATGAGCAGTTCTTC.

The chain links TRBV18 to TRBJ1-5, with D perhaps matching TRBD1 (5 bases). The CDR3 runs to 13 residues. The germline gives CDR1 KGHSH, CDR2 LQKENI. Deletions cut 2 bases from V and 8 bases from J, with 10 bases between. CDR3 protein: CASSPMGGKPQHF. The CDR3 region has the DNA TGTGCCAGCTCACCAATGGGGGGGAAGCCCCAGCATTTT.

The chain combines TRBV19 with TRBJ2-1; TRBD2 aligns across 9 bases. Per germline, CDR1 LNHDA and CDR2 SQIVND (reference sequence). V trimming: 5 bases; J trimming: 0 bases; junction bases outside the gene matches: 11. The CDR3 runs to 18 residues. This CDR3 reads CASSAGPSGASSYNEQFF. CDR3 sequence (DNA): TGTGCCAGTAGTGCGGGGCCTAGCGGGGCCAGCTCCTACAATGAGCAGTTCTTC.

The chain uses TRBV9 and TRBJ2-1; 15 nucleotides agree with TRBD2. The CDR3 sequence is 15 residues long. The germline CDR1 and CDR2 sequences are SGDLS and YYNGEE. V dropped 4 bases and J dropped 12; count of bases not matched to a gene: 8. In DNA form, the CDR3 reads TGTGCCAGCAGCCCCCGGACTAGCGGGAGGGTGGCGCAGTTCTTC. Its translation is CASSPRTSGRVAQFF.